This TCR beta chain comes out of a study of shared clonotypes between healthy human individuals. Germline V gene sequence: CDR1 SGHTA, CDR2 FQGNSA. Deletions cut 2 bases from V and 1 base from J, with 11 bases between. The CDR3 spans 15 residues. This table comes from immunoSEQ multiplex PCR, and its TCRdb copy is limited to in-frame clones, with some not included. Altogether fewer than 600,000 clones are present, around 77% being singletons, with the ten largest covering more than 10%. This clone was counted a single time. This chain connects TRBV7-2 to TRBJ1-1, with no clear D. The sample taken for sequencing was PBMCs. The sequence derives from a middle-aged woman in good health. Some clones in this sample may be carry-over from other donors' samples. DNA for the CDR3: TGTGCCAGCAGCTTACCCATCCGACAGAACACTGAAGCTTTCTTT. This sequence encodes CASSLPIRQNTEAFF.